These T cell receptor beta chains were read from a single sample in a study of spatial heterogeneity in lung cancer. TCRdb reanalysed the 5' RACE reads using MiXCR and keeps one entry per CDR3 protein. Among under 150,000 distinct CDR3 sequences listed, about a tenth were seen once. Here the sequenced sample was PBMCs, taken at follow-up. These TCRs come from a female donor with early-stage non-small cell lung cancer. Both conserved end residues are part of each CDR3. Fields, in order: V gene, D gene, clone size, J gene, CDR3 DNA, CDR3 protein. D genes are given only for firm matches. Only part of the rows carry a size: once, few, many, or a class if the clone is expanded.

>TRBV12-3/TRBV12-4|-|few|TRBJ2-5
TGTGCCAGCAGTTGGGGACGGAAAGAGACCCAGTACTTC
CASSWGRKETQYF
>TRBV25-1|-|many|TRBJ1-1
TGTGCCAGCAGTTCGCGGTGGAACACTGAAGCTTTCTTT
CASSSRWNTEAFF
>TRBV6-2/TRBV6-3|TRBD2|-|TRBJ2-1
TGTGCCAGTAGACGGGCTAGCGGGATGTACAATGAGCAGTTCTTC
CASRRASGMYNEQFF
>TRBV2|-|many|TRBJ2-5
TGTGCCAGCAGCCCCGGGACTTTCCAAGAGACCCAGTACTTC
CASSPGTFQETQYF
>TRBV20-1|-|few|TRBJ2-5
TGCAGTGCTAGTGACGGGCCAGAGACCCAGTACTTC
CSASDGPETQYF
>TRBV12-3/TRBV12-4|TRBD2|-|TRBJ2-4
TGTGCCAGCACTTTGGGCCGTAGCGGGAGAGGGGCCAAAAACATTCAGTACTTC
CASTLGRSGRGAKNIQYF
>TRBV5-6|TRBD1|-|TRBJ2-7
TGTGCCAGCGCGAGACAGGGGTACCACGAGCAGTACTTC
CASARQGYHEQYF
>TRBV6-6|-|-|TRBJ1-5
TGTGCCAGCAGAACAATCGGGACCCGAGTGGAGCCCCAGCATTTT
CASRTIGTRVEPQHF
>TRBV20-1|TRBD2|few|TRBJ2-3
TGCAGTGCTAGAGAGGTCGCTAGCGGGAGAACAGATACGCAGTATTTT
CSAREVASGRTDTQYF
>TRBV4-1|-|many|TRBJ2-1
TGCGCCAGCAGCCAGCGCGACAATGAGCAGTTCTTC
CASSQRDNEQFF
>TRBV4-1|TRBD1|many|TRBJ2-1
TGCGCCAGCAGCCGTAGCCGGGACAGGGGGTACAATGAGCAGTTCTTC
CASSRSRDRGYNEQFF
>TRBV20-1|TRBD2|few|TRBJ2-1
TGCAGTGCTCCGAGCGGGAGGGCCCCCAATGAGCAGTTCTTC
CSAPSGRAPNEQFF
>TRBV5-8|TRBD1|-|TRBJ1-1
TGTGCCAGCAGCTGGGGACAGGGTTTGGGAATGAACACTGAAGCTTTCTTT
CASSWGQGLGMNTEAFF
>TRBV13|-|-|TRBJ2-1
TGTGCCAGCAGCGAGGGACACCATGAGCAGTTCTTC
CASSEGHHEQFF
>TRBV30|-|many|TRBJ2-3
TGTGCCTGGAGTACCTTGGCAGATACGCAGTATTTT
CAWSTLADTQYF
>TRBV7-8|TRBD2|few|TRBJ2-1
TGTGCCAGCAGCTTAGCCAGCGGGAGTGGTAATGAGCAGTTCTTC
CASSLASGSGNEQFF
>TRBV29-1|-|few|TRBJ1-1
TGCAGCGTAGTAATCGGGGCCCAGGACACTGAAGCTTTCTTT
CSVVIGAQDTEAFF
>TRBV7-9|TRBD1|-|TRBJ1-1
TGTGCCAGCAGCTTGCGGACAGGGCAGAACACTGAAGCTTTCTTT
CASSLRTGQNTEAFF
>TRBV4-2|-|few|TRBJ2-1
TGTGCCAGCAGCCAAGATCGGGGGCGAGCTAATGAGCAGTTCTTC
CASSQDRGRANEQFF
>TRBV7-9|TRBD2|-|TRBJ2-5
TGTGCCAGCAGCTTAGAAGGACTAGCGGCCGAGACCCAGTACTTC
CASSLEGLAAETQYF
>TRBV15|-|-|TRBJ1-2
TGTGCCACCAGCAGAGCAAGGAGCTATGGCTACACCTTC
CATSRARSYGYTF
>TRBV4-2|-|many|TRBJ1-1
TGTGCCAGCAGCCAAGATCTCGGGAGAACTGAAGCTTTCTTT
CASSQDLGRTEAFF
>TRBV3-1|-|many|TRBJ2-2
TGTGCCAGCAGCCAATCTAGACCCGCGAACACCGGGGAGCTGTTTTTT
CASSQSRPANTGELFF
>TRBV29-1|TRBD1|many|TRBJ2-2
TGCAGCGTTCCCGGGACAGTTTCGACCGGGGAGCTGTTTTTT
CSVPGTVSTGELFF
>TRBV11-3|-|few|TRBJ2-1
TGTGCCAGCAGCCCTAGGGGGGGGCAGAAAGGAGATGAGCAGTTCTTC
CASSPRGGQKGDEQFF
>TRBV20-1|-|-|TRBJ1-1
TGCAGTGCTAGTGATTTTAAGTCGGGTAGGAACACTGAAGCTTTCTTT
CSASDFKSGRNTEAFF
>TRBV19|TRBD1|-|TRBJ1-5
TGTGCCAGTAGTCTTCTTCCGGGACAGCTAGCGTATCAGCCCCAGCATTTT
CASSLLPGQLAYQPQHF
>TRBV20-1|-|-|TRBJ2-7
TGCAGTGCTAGAGGAAGCCATCCCATTTACGAGCAGTACTTC
CSARGSHPIYEQYF